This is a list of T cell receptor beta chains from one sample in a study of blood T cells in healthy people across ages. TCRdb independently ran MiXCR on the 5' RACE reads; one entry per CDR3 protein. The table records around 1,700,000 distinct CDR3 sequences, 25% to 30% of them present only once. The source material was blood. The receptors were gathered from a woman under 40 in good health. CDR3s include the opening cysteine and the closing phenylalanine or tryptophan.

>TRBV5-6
CASSGSGGNQPQHF
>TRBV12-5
CASGFPSSVDTYEQYF
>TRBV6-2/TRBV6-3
CASSYVGGYTEQFF
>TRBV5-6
CASSFDDISYEQYF
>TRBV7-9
CASSLGDSGNTIYF
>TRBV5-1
CASSSGPSGGADNEQFF
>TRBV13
CASSFGGAAAEKLFF
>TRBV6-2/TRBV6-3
CASDRGDTEAFF
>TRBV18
CASSPTGDGYEQYF
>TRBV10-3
CAISETSGGYNEQFF
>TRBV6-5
CASSYDRQMNTEAFF
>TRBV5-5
CASSPREGGGYNEQFF
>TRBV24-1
CATSAPGGDYQPQHF
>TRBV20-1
CSALDPPTNEKLFF
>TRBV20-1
CSANRAPGGEQYF
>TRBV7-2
CASSLGHGGPGYTF
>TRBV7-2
CASRQGALETQYF
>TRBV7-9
CASSLLSTTTDTQYF
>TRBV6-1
CASRQVREGEQYF
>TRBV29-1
CSVELLAGTDTQYF
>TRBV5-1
CASSSTTSGRALSTDTQYF
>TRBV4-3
CASSQDRGVNAEQYF
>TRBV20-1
CSARTSSANEQYF